The 30 T cell receptor beta chains presented below share a single source sample, sequenced in a study of OX40 agonist ivuxolimab in advanced cancers. Only in-frame clones appear in the TCRdb table, and some are missing; sequencing was by immunoSEQ multiplex PCR. The sample holds over 20,000 clones, over 60% seen once. The sequences come from CD4+ or CD8+ T cells sorted from blood, collected in a trial of the OX40 agonist ivuxolimab. The origin of the receptors is an adult with an advanced solid tumor such as melanoma, head and neck, liver or kidney cancer.

The rearrangement uses TRBV5-1 and TRBJ2-7; 8 bases fit TRBD1. Per germline, CDR1 SGHRS and CDR2 YFSETQ. V lost 1 base and J lost 2; bases outside the gene matches: 2. The CDR3 sequence is 14 residues long. CDR3 coding DNA: TGCGCCAGCAGCTTGTGGGACAGGACCTACGAGCAGTACTTC. Translation: CASSLWDRTYEQYF.

V gene TRBV4-3 combines with J gene TRBJ2-5, with TRBD2 identical over 11 bases. Trimming cost V 4 bases and J 3 bases; bases outside gene matches: 4. This CDR3 spans 15 amino acids. The germline gives CDR1 LGHNA, CDR2 YSLEER. CDR3 sequence: CASSRGTSGEETQYF. DNA for the CDR3: TGCGCCAGCAGCCGAGGGACTAGCGGAGAAGAGACCCAGTACTTC.

The chain joins TRBV7-6 to TRBJ2-3; no reliable D call. The CDR3 sequence is 14 residues long. Trimming removed 1 base from V and 1 base from J, with 6 bases in between. Germline CDR1 is SGHVS and CDR2 is FNYEAQ. This CDR3 is CASSLDPRTDTQYF. In DNA, the CDR3 is TGTGCCAGCAGCTTAGACCCGCGCACAGATACGCAGTATTTT.

The chain links TRBV7-6 to TRBJ1-1; perhaps TRBD1 as D (5 bases). The CDR3 is 14 amino acids. V was cut by 1 base and J by 1 base, with 7 bases left in between. Germline CDR1 SGHVS, CDR2 FNYEAQ. This chain's CDR3 is CASSLGDRNTEAFF. DNA for the CDR3: TGTGCCAGCAGCTTAGGTGACAGGAACACTGAAGCTTTCTTT.

In this sample, this clone turned up once. The genes are TRBV30 and TRBJ2-7, with 9 nucleotides matching TRBD2. The CDR3 has 12 amino acids. The germline gives CDR1 GTSNPN, CDR2 SVGIG (reference sequence). V trimming: 8 bases; J trimming: 5 bases; junction bases outside the gene matches: 7. The CDR3 loop is CAGRGGRHEQYF. CDR3 DNA: TGTGCCGGGCGGGGGGGGCGCCACGAGCAGTACTTC. The complete variable domain, with remaining parts taken from reference TRBV30 and TRBJ2-7, reads SQTIHQWPATLVQPVGSPLSLECTVEGTSNPNLYWYRQAAGRGLQLLFYSVGIGQISSEVPQNLSASRPQDRQFILSSKKLLLSDSGFYLCAGRGGRHEQYFGPGTRLTVT.

This clone was counted a few times. The chain employs TRBV18 and TRBJ1-3; a possible D gene is TRBD1 (6 bases). This CDR3 contains 15 residues. Germline CDR1 reads KGHSH; CDR2 reads LQKENI. Trimming left V 3 bases short and J 3 bases short, with 12 bases between. The CDR3 region has the DNA TGTGCCAGCTCACCCGAAACAGGGTATGGAAACACCATATATTTT. Protein: CASSPETGYGNTIYF. The complete variable domain, with remaining parts taken from reference TRBV18 and TRBJ1-3, reads NAGVMQNPRHLVRRRGQEARLRCSPMKGHSHVYWYRQLPEEGLKFMVYLQKENIIDESGMPKERFSAEFPKEGPSILRIQQVVRGDSAAYFCASSPETGYGNTIYFGEGSWLTVV.

This sequence joins TRBV19 and TRBJ2-1; 7 positions agree with TRBD2. Germline V gene lookup returns CDR1 LNHDA and CDR2 SQIVND (reference sequence). CDR3 length equals 16 residues. The ends lost 2 bases at V and 6 bases at J; junction bases unmatched: 10. This chain's CDR3 is CASSIPVSGASNEQFF. DNA for the CDR3: TGTGCCAGTAGTATACCCGTGAGCGGGGCCTCCAATGAGCAGTTCTTC.

The CDR3 DNA follows: TGTGCCAGCAAGGGGCGGGACAGGAAAGCTTTCTTT. It translates to CASKGRDRKAFF. The chain has TRBV6-5 and TRBJ1-1; 8 bases line up with TRBD1. The J segment lost 9 bases and the V segment lost 7 bases, leaving 7 bases of the junction unmatched. The CDR3 spans 12 residues. The germline V gene encodes CDR1 MNHEY and CDR2 SVGAGI.

This chain connects TRBV6-5 to TRBJ1-6; D gene unclear. This CDR3 has 12 amino acids. Germline-derived CDR1 and CDR2 are MNHEY and SVGAGI. V shed 5 bases and J shed 10 bases, with 9 bases lying between them. In nucleotides, the CDR3 is TGTGCCAGCAGTGAGGGTTCCTCACCCCTCCACTTT. Amino acids: CASSEGSSPLHF.

The J gene is TRBJ2-6, the V gene TRBV4-2, with 7 bases that match TRBD2. CDR3 size: 17 residues. V shed 0 bases and J 1 base; nucleotides not matched to a gene: 3. Germline values: CDR1 LGHNA, CDR2 YNFKEQ. Written as DNA, the CDR3 is TGTGCCAGCAGCCAAGAGAAGGGAGGGTCTGGGGCCAACGTCCTGACTTTC. Encoded protein: CASSQEKGGSGANVLTF.

This clone showed up just a few times. The chain recombines TRBV7-9 with TRBJ1-2, with 8 bases fitting TRBD1. The germline V gene has CDR1 SEHNR and CDR2 FQNEAQ (reference sequence). The CDR3 totals 15 residues. V was clipped by 6 bases and J by 5 bases; unmatched bases: 11. CDR3 amino acids: CASRPMQGAGYGYTF. The CDR3 nucleotides read TGTGCCAGCAGACCAATGCAGGGGGCGGGTTATGGCTACACCTTC.

The J gene is TRBJ2-2, the V gene TRBV5-1, with D possibly being TRBD1 or TRBD2 (5 bases each). CDR1 is SGHRS, CDR2 YFSETQ, per germline. The V gene lost 0 bases and the J gene lost 1 base, with 13 bases spanning the gap. This CDR3 contains 17 residues. The CDR3 DNA is TGCGCCAGCAGCTTGGGACCGGGACGACAGAACACCGGGGAGCTGTTTTTT. It translates to CASSLGPGRQNTGELFF. Using reference TRBV5-1 and TRBJ2-2 for the parts outside the CDR3, the full variable domain is KAGVTQTPRYLIKTRGQQVTLSCSPISGHRSVSWYQQTPGQGLQFLFEYFSETQRNKGNFPGRFSGRQFSNSRSEMNVSTLELGDSALYLCASSLGPGRQNTGELFFGEGSRLTVL.

The rearrangement links TRBV5-4 to TRBJ2-1; D could derive from TRBD1 or TRBD2 (5 bases each). Trimming shortened V by 4 bases and J by 9 bases, and 11 bases separated the two germline ends. Germline CDR1 and CDR2: SGHNT and YYREEE (reference sequence). The CDR3 runs to 12 residues. The CDR3 region has the DNA TGTGCCAGCAGCGGGGGTATGGGTGAGCAGTTCTTC. Translated: CASSGGMGEQFF.

The genes are TRBV28 and TRBJ1-6; 7 nucleotides line up with TRBD1. The length of the CDR3 is 16 residues. J was trimmed by 8 bases and V by 9 bases; bases with no gene match: 16. Germline V gives CDR1 MDHEN, CDR2 SYDVKM. The CDR3 DNA follows: TGTGCCAGTAGACCCCGAGGGGGCACACAAGATTCACCCCTCCACTTT. Translation gives CASRPRGGTQDSPLHF.

This clone was observed a few times. The J gene is TRBJ2-6, the V gene TRBV6-5; D gene uncertain. V lost 2 bases and J lost 0, with 5 bases in between. The germline V gene has CDR1 MNHEY and CDR2 SVGAGI. This CDR3 region has 15 residues. CDR3 region: CASSYKGSGANVLTF. Written as DNA, the CDR3 is TGTGCCAGCAGTTACAAGGGCTCTGGGGCCAACGTCCTGACTTTC.

The chain employs TRBV2 and TRBJ2-5; D ambiguous. The V and J ends lost 2 bases and 10 bases respectively, with 17 bases between them. This CDR3 comprises 14 residues. Germline V CDR1 and CDR2: SNHLY, FYNNEI. CDR3 residues: CASSEWALARDQYF. Written as DNA, the CDR3 is TGTGCCAGCAGTGAATGGGCACTCGCAAGAGACCAGTACTTC.

This chain links TRBV2 with TRBJ1-2; D unclear. The CDR3 covers 13 residues. CDR1 SNHLY and CDR2 FYNNEI come from the germline V gene. Trimming took off 3 bases at V and 4 bases at J, with 9 bases between the two ends. The CDR3 protein is CASSEAQIYGYTF. The CDR3 bases are TGTGCCAGCAGTGAGGCACAGATCTATGGCTACACCTTC.

The chain recombines TRBV29-1 with TRBJ1-5; no reliable D call. The V and J ends lost 4 bases and 4 bases respectively, with 8 bases between them. The length of the CDR3 is 12 residues. Germline V gene lookup returns CDR1 SQVTM and CDR2 ANQGSEA. The CDR3 loop is CSVGGMNQPQHF. The CDR3 region has the DNA TGCAGCGTTGGTGGGATGAATCAGCCCCAGCATTTT.

This clone has a single count. The V call is TRBV18, the J call TRBJ1-1; tentatively, D is TRBD1 (5 bases). The V and J ends lost 2 bases and 1 base respectively, with 11 bases between them. CDR1 and CDR2 from the germline V gene are KGHSH and LQKENI. CDR3 length: 15 amino acids. The CDR3 here is CASSPFGGENTEAFF. Here the CDR3 DNA reads TGTGCCAGCTCACCATTTGGGGGGGAGAACACTGAAGCTTTCTTT.

The chain carries TRBV15 and TRBJ2-2; D remains ambiguous. This CDR3 spans 14 amino acids. Trimming stripped 6 bases from V and 4 bases from J, with 12 bases between. Germline loops: CDR1 LNHNV, CDR2 YYDKDF (reference sequence). The CDR3 reads CATRTPASTGELFF. DNA of the CDR3: TGTGCCACCAGAACCCCGGCTAGCACCGGGGAGCTGTTTTTT.

V usage is TRBV4-1 and J usage is TRBJ1-2; the D gene is possibly TRBD1 (6 bases). The CDR3 is made up of 14 amino acids. CDR1 MGHRA and CDR2 YSYEKL come from the germline V gene. V shed 5 bases and J shed 7 bases, with 17 bases lying between them. CDR3 amino acids: CASSSPGQGSGYTF. The CDR3 nucleotides are TGCGCCAGCAGCTCCCCGGGACAAGGGTCTGGCTACACCTTC.

The gene calls are TRBV7-7 and TRBJ2-5, with 12 bases matching TRBD2. The CDR3 totals 16 residues. Per germline, CDR1 SSHAT and CDR2 FNYEAQ (reference sequence). The V and J ends lost 5 bases and 4 bases, in that order; junction bases with no gene match: 8. The CDR3 sequence is CASSRLAGEPGETQYF. The CDR3 bases are TGTGCCAGCAGCCGACTAGCGGGGGAACCCGGAGAGACCCAGTACTTC. The variable domain in full, with the rest retrieved from reference TRBV7-7 and TRBJ2-5, is GAGVSQSPRYKVTKRGQDVTLRCDPISSHATLYWYQQALGQGPEFLTYFNYEAQPDKSGLPSDRFSAERPEGSISTLTIQRTEQRDSAMYRCASSRLAGEPGETQYFGPGTRLLVL.

The chain is built from TRBV4-2 and TRBJ2-7; D not resolved. Trimming took 1 base from V and 3 from J, leaving 13 bases between them. There are 15 residues in the CDR3. Germline V gene data show CDR1 as LGHNA and CDR2 as YNFKEQ. DNA of the CDR3: TGTGCCAGCAGCCAAGGACGGATGGTTAGCTACGAGCAGTACTTC. Translated, it gives CASSQGRMVSYEQYF.

The rearrangement links TRBV5-4 to TRBJ2-5, with a tentative D call TRBD2 (5 bases). The germline V gene has CDR1 SGHNT and CDR2 YYREEE (reference sequence). With 0 bases removed from V and 7 bases from J, the gap between germline ends came to 10 bases. The CDR3 loop spans 13 amino acids. CDR3 loop: CASSLDEGATQYF. DNA for the CDR3: TGTGCCAGCAGCTTGGATGAGGGAGCGACCCAGTACTTC. The variable domain in full, with the rest retrieved from reference TRBV5-4 and TRBJ2-5, is ETGVTQSPTHLIKTRGQQVTLRCSSQSGHNTVSWYQQALGQGPQFIFQYYREEENGRGNFPPRFSGLQFPNYSSELNVNALELDDSALYLCASSLDEGATQYFGPGTRLLVL.

This chain links TRBV28 with TRBJ1-2; the D gene is possibly TRBD1 (5 bases). CDR1 MDHEN and CDR2 SYDVKM come from the germline V gene. V gave up 5 bases and J gave up 4 bases, with 11 bases separating them. The CDR3 length is 13 residues. As DNA, the CDR3 is TGTGCCAGCAGTAAATCCGGGACCTATGGCTACACCTTC. Amino acids: CASSKSGTYGYTF.

This CDR3 reads CASSTSGGASFRETQYF. DNA for the CDR3: TGTGCCAGTTCAACTAGCGGGGGGGCTTCTTTTCGCGAGACCCAGTACTTC. The rearrangement links TRBV19 to TRBJ2-5; TRBD2 agrees at 13 bases. This CDR3 spans 17 amino acids. The J segment lost 5 bases and the V segment lost 8 bases, leaving 14 bases of the junction unmatched. Germline values: CDR1 LNHDA, CDR2 SQIVND (reference sequence).

The chain has TRBV6-5 and TRBJ2-3, with D maybe TRBD1 (6 bases). The CDR3 runs 15 residues. V lost 3 bases and J 5 bases, leaving 15 bases between the germline ends. The germline V gene encodes CDR1 MNHEY and CDR2 SVGAGI. The CDR3 nucleotides are TGTGCCAGCAGTTATAGGACAGTTCAACGAGATACGCAGTATTTT. Its protein is CASSYRTVQRDTQYF.

This rearrangement joins TRBV5-1 to TRBJ1-1, with TRBD1 as a possible D gene (5 bases). Trimming took off 8 bases at V and 1 base at J, with 18 bases between the two ends. CDR1 is SGHRS and CDR2 is YFSETQ in the germline V gene. This CDR3 has 15 amino acids. The CDR3 DNA sequence: TGCGCCAGTCGGGGCCCGGGGCCGGGGAACACTGAAGCTTTCTTT. Protein product: CASRGPGPGNTEAFF.

The chain carries TRBV4-3 and TRBJ2-4; 7 bases fit TRBD2. Germline values: CDR1 LGHNA, CDR2 YSLEER. This CDR3 contains 17 residues. V dropped 0 bases and J dropped 3; count of bases not matched to a gene: 8. CDR3 DNA sequence: TGCGCCAGCAGCCAAGATCTTTCTAGCGGAAACAAAAACATTCAGTACTTC. It is translated as CASSQDLSSGNKNIQYF.

V usage is TRBV25-1 and J usage is TRBJ1-2, with D hard to call. The CDR3 is 13 amino acids. Germline V CDR1 and CDR2: MGHDK, SYGVNS. V was cut by 4 bases and J by 6 bases, with 12 bases left in between. The CDR3 nucleotides are TGTGCCAGCAGTGGAGACTGGTGGAATGGCTACACCTTC. Its protein product is CASSGDWWNGYTF.